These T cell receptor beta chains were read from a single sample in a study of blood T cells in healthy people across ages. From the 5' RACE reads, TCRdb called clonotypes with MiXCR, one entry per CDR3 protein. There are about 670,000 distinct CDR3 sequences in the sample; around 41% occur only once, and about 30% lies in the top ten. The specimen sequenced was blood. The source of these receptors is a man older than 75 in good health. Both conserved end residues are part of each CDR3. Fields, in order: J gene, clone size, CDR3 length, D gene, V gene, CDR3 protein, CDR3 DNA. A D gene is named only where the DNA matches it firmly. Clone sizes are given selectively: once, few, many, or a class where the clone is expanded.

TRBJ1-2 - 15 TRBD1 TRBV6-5 CASSQRDSLGYGYTF TGTGCCAGCAGTCAGAGGGACAGCCTGGGCTATGGCTACACCTTC
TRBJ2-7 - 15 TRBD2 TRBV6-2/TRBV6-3 CASSYEAGGFYEQYF TGTGCCAGCAGTTACGAAGCGGGGGGCTTCTACGAGCAGTACTTC
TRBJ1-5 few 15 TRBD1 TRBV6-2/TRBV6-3 CASSTSGQPLQPQHF TGTGCCAGCAGCACATCGGGACAGCCTCTTCAGCCCCAGCATTTT
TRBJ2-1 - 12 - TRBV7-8 CASSPGPNEQFF TGTGCCAGCAGCCCGGGACCCAATGAGCAGTTCTTC
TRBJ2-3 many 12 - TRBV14 CASSQLTDTQYF TGTGCCAGCAGCCAACTCACAGATACGCAGTATTTT
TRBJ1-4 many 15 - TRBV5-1 CASSLLGDTNEKLFF TGCGCCAGCAGCCTTCTGGGGGACACTAATGAAAAACTGTTTTTT
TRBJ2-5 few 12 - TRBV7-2 CASSNTGETQYF TGTGCCAGCAGCAACACCGGTGAGACCCAGTACTTC
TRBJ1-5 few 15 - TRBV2 CASSEVRQFNQPQHF TGTGCCAGCAGTGAAGTACGACAGTTCAATCAGCCCCAGCATTTT
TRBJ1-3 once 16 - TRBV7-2 CASSTGSRFSGNTIYF TGTGCCAGCAGCACAGGTAGCAGATTCTCTGGAAACACCATATATTTT
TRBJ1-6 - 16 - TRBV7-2 CASSLGVGTRRSPLHF TGTGCCAGCAGCTTAGGGGTCGGGACGCGGCGTTCACCCCTCCACTTT
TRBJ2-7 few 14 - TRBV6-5 CASRASRPPGEQYF TGTGCCAGCAGAGCCTCTCGTCCTCCAGGCGAGCAGTACTTC
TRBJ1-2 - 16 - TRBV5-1 CASSSDRLQGGSGYTF TGCGCCAGCAGCTCAGACCGCTTACAAGGGGGAAGTGGCTACACCTTC
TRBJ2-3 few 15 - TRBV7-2 CASSLGRRQTDTQYF TGTGCCAGCAGCTTAGGCAGACGCCAGACAGATACGCAGTATTTT
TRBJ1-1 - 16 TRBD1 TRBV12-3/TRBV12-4 CASRPEGARRDTEAFF TGTGCCAGCAGACCCGAGGGGGCGCGTAGGGACACTGAAGCTTTCTTT
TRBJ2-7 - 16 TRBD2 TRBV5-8 CASRSTSGGDYNEQYF TGTGCCAGCAGATCGACTAGCGGGGGAGATTACAATGAGCAGTACTTC
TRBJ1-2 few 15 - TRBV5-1 CASSPEWTANYGYTF TGCGCCAGCAGCCCGGAGTGGACAGCTAACTATGGCTACACCTTC
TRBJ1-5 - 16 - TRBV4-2 CASSQDFLSRNQPQHF TGTGCCAGCAGCCAAGATTTCCTTAGCCGGAATCAGCCCCAGCATTTT
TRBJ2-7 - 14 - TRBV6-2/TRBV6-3 CASSLITRPYEQYF TGTGCCAGCAGCCTAATTACCCGTCCCTACGAGCAGTACTTC
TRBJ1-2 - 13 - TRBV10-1 CASSENMGYGYTF TGCGCCAGCAGTGAGAATATGGGCTATGGCTACACCTTC
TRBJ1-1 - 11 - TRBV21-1 CASSVRTEAFF TGTGCCAGCAGCGTCAGGACTGAAGCTTTCTTT
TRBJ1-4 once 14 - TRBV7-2 CASSLRATGPKLFF TGTGCCAGCAGCTTACGGGCCACGGGCCCTAAGCTGTTTTTT
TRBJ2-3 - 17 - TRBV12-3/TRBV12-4 CASSLLGLTGMTDTQYF TGTGCCAGCAGTTTATTGGGACTGACAGGGATGACAGATACGCAGTATTTT
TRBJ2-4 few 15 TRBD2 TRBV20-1 CSARLARGFRDIQYF TGCAGTGCTAGACTCGCGCGGGGGTTCCGGGACATTCAGTACTTC
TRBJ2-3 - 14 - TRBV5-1 CASSSRQSTDTQYF TGCGCCAGCAGCTCCCGTCAAAGCACAGATACGCAGTATTTT
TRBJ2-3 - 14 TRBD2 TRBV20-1 CSAFGLADTDTQYF TGCAGTGCTTTCGGACTAGCGGACACAGATACGCAGTATTTT
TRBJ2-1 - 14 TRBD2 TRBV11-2 CASRPGGSRGEQFF TGTGCCAGCCGACCGGGGGGGTCACGGGGTGAGCAGTTCTTC
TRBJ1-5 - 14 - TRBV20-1 CSAPNGLGGRPQHF TGCAGTGCTCCCAACGGACTCGGTGGGCGGCCCCAGCATTTT
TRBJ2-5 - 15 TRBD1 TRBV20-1 CSARTGQGAGVDQYF TGCAGTGCTAGGACGGGACAGGGGGCTGGTGTTGACCAGTACTTC
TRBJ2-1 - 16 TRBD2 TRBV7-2 CASSLAATSANNEQFF TGTGCCAGCAGCTTAGCGGCGACTAGCGCCAACAATGAGCAGTTCTTC
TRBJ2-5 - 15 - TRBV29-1 CSAGGSAGTTKTQYF TGCAGCGCTGGAGGTTCGGCAGGGACGACGAAGACCCAGTACTTC
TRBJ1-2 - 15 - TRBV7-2 CASSLVRRTDYGYTF TGTGCCAGCAGCTTAGTGCGGAGAACGGACTATGGCTACACCTTC
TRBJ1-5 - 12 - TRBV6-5 CASIQRVQPQHF TGTGCCAGCATCCAGCGGGTTCAGCCCCAGCATTTT
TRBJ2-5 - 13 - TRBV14 CASSQIQTETQYF TGTGCCAGCAGCCAAATACAGACGGAGACCCAGTACTTC
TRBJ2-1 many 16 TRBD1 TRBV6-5 CASERPGQGVGNEQFF TGTGCCAGCGAGAGACCGGGACAGGGGGTTGGCAATGAGCAGTTCTTC
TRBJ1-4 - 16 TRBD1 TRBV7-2 CASSPGGPRGGEKLFF TGTGCCAGCAGCCCCGGGGGGCCCAGGGGGGGAGAAAAACTGTTTTTT
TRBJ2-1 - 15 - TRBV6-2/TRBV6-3 CASSYFGLAADEQFF TGTGCCAGCAGTTACTTTGGGCTAGCTGCCGATGAGCAGTTCTTC
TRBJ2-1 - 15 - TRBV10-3 CANSEGAYSYNEQFF TGTGCCAACAGTGAAGGCGCGTACTCCTACAATGAGCAGTTCTTC
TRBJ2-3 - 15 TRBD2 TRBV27 CASRGTRRSTDTQYF TGTGCCAGCAGGGGGACTAGACGTAGCACAGATACGCAGTATTTT
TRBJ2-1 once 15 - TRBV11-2 CASSGVVGKNNEQFF TGTGCCAGCAGCGGCGTCGTGGGTAAGAACAATGAGCAGTTCTTC
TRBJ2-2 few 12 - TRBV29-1 CSVDVASGELFF TGCAGCGTTGATGTAGCATCCGGGGAGCTGTTTTTT
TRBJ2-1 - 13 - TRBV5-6 CASSREGEGEQFF TGTGCCAGCAGCCGGGAAGGGGAAGGTGAGCAGTTCTTC
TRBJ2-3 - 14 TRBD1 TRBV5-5 CASSQDRVVDTQYF TGTGCCAGCAGCCAGGACAGGGTGGTTGATACGCAGTATTTT
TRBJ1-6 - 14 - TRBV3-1 CASTSLGSSSPLHF TGTGCCAGCACCAGCCTCGGGTCTAGTTCACCCCTCCACTTT
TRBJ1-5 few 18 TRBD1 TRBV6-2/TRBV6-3 CASSYRPGQGHSNQPQHF TGTGCCAGCAGTTACAGACCGGGACAGGGCCATAGCAATCAGCCCCAGCATTTT
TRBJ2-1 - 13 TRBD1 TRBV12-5 CASGGTGSDEQFF TGTGCTAGTGGGGGGACAGGGAGCGATGAGCAGTTCTTC
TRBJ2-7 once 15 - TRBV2 CASSEARTLSYERYF TGTGCCAGCAGTGAGGCCAGGACACTCTCCTACGAGCGGTACTTC
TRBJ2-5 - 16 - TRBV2 CASMRLKTRSQETQYF TGTGCCAGCATGCGTCTTAAGACCCGATCTCAAGAGACCCAGTACTTC
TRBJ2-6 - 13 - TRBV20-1 CSALSSGANVLTF TGCAGTGCCCTAAGCTCTGGGGCCAACGTCCTGACTTTC
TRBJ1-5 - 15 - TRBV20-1 CSASPLGWENQPQHF TGCAGTGCTAGTCCCCTGGGTTGGGAAAATCAGCCCCAGCATTTT
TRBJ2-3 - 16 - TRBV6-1 CASSEAAGGSTDTQYF TGTGCCAGCAGTGAAGCCGCTGGGGGTAGCACAGATACGCAGTATTTT
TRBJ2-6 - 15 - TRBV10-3 CAISDLGPGANVLTF TGTGCCATCAGTGACTTGGGACCTGGGGCCAACGTCCTGACTTTC
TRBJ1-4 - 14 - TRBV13 CASSSGPQGEKLFF TGTGCCAGCAGCTCGGGACCCCAAGGTGAAAAACTGTTTTTT
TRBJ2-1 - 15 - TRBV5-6 CASSSEPGSYNEQFF TGTGCCAGCAGCTCTGAACCGGGATCGTACAATGAGCAGTTCTTC
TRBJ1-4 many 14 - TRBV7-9 CASSPVPANEKLFF TGTGCCAGCAGCCCGGTCCCGGCTAATGAAAAACTGTTTTTT
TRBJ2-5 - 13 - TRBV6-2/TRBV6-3 CASSLGGARGQYF TGTGCCAGCTCCCTCGGCGGTGCCCGGGGGCAGTACTTC
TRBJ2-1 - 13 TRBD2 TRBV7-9 CASSLGLAAEQFF TGTGCCAGCAGCTTAGGGCTAGCGGCTGAGCAGTTCTTC
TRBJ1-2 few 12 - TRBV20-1 CSARDKGYGYTF TGCAGTGCTAGAGATAAGGGCTATGGCTACACCTTC
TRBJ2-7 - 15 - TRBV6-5 CASSLRRTESYEQYF TGTGCCAGCAGTCTTAGACGGACCGAATCCTACGAGCAGTACTTC